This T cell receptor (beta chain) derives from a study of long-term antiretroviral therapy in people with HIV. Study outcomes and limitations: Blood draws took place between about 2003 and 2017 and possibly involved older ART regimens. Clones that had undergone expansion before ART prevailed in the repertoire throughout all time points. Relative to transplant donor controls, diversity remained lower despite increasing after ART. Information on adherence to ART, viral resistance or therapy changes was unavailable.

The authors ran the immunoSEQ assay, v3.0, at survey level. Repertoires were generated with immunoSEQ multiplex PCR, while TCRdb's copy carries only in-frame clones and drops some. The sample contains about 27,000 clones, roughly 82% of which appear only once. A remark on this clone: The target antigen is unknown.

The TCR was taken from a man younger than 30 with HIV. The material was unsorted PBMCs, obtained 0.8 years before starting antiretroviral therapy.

CDR3 sequence reads: CASSLAGPPGEAFF. The CDR3 DNA follows: TGTGCCAGCAGCTTAGCGGGACCGCCGGGTGAAGCTTTCTTT. V and J are TRBV7-9 and TRBJ1-1, with D perhaps matching TRBD1 (5 bases). The CDR3 is made up of 14 amino acids. Germline assignment: CDR1 SEHNR and CDR2 FQNEAQ (reference sequence). V was clipped by 0 bases and J by 7 bases, with 12 bases between them.